The next 23 T cell receptor beta chains were all read from a single sample in a study of PD-1 blockade in classical Hodgkin lymphoma. Assay used: immunoSEQ multiplex PCR; TCRdb lists only in-frame clones, some missing. The repertoire holds about 58,000 clones, with 88% as singletons. After autologous stem cell transplantation all patients relapsed, and prior brentuximab vedotin exposure differed between cohorts. The starting material was peripheral blood mononuclear cells (PBMCs), obtained before the second cycle of nivolumab. The source of these receptors is a human donor with classical Hodgkin lymphoma.

This clone was observed a handful of times. This chain joins TRBV28 and TRBJ2-7; 7 bases line up with TRBD1. The CDR3 is 15 residues long. V shed 7 bases, J shed 0 bases, and the junction held 9 bases outside the gene matches. The germline CDR1 and CDR2 sequences are MDHEN and SYDVKM. CDR3 bases: TGTGCCAGCACAAACGCCGGGACAGCCTCCTACGAGCAGTACTTC. Encoded protein: CASTNAGTASYEQYF.

V and J are TRBV5-1 and TRBJ2-7; 7 bases align to TRBD1. CDR3 size: 14 residues. Trimming took 3 bases from V and 3 from J; bases not matched to a gene: 6. CDR1 is SGHRS and CDR2 is YFSETQ in the germline V gene. The chain's CDR3 is CASSYGTDYYEQYF. CDR3 in DNA: TGCGCCAGCAGCTACGGGACAGACTACTACGAGCAGTACTTC.

The chain joins TRBV27 to TRBJ1-1, with D maybe TRBD1 (5 bases). The V gene lost 6 bases and the J gene lost 5 bases, with 19 bases spanning the gap. The CDR3 length is 15 residues. Germline assignment: CDR1 MNHEY and CDR2 SMNVEV (reference sequence). CDR3 protein: CASSLGGAGGTEAFF. The DNA for the CDR3 is TGTGCCAGCAGCCTAGGCGGGGCGGGTGGGACTGAAGCTTTCTTT.

The chain carries TRBV10-1 and TRBJ1-3; 10 nucleotides match TRBD1. Germline trimming cut 10 bases from V and 0 bases from J; bases unmatched to any gene: 9. Germline CDR1 reads WNHNN; CDR2 reads SYGVQD (reference sequence). CDR3 length equals 16 residues. CDR3 amino acids: CATRSGTGDSGNTIYF. The CDR3 DNA sequence: TGCGCCACACGATCCGGGACAGGGGACTCTGGAAACACCATATATTTT.

This chain links TRBV2 with TRBJ2-5; D perhaps matches TRBD1 (6 bases). Judging by the DNA end, TRBJ2-7 fits better; the J call may be wrong. CDR1 and CDR2 from the germline V gene are SNHLY and FYNNEI. The CDR3 runs to 16 residues. DNA of the CDR3: TGTGCCAGCAGTGAAGCGCTTCAGGGGACACCTTACGAGCAGTACTTC. Encoded protein: CASSEALQGTPYEQYF.

This chain connects TRBV7-9 to TRBJ1-4, with 9 bases aligning to TRBD1. Germline assignment: CDR1 SEHNR and CDR2 FQNEAQ (reference sequence). The CDR3 covers 13 residues. The junction had 0 bases not matched to a gene; V was cut back by 3 bases and J by 7 bases. DNA for the CDR3: TGTGCCAGCAGCTTGGACAGGGGTGAAAAACTGTTTTTT. This gives the protein CASSLDRGEKLFF.

The V call is TRBV5-1, the J call TRBJ1-3, with TRBD1 matching 7 bases. The CDR3 is 16 residues long. Germline lookup yields CDR1 SGHRS and CDR2 YFSETQ. V was pared by 0 bases and J by 0 bases, with 3 bases of the junction left unmatched. This CDR3 is CASSLGQGDSGNTIYF. CDR3 sequence (DNA): TGCGCCAGCAGCTTGGGACAGGGCGACTCTGGAAACACCATATATTTT. Full variable domain (rest looked up from reference TRBV5-1 and TRBJ1-3): KAGVTQTPRYLIKTRGQQVTLSCSPISGHRSVSWYQQTPGQGLQFLFEYFSETQRNKGNFPGRFSGRQFSNSRSEMNVSTLELGDSALYLCASSLGQGDSGNTIYFGEGSWLTVV.

The rearrangement joins TRBV5-1 to TRBJ1-5; D ambiguous. The CDR3 has 15 amino acids. Germline V CDR1 and CDR2: SGHRS, YFSETQ. Trimming removed 0 bases at V and 0 bases at J, with 7 bases between. The CDR3 protein is CASSLGVDSNQPQHF. The CDR3 nucleotides read TGCGCCAGCAGCTTGGGCGTGGATAGCAATCAGCCCCAGCATTTT.

The J gene is TRBJ2-5, the V gene TRBV9; TRBD2 aligns across 15 bases. CDR3 length: 16 amino acids. The trim removed 6 bases at V and 5 bases at J, leaving 8 bases unmatched. From germline, CDR1 is SGDLS and CDR2 YYNGEE. For the CDR3, the DNA is TGTGCCAGCACCAGGACTAGCGGGGGGGCGAGGGAGACCCAGTACTTC. Residues: CASTRTSGGARETQYF. Full variable domain (rest looked up from reference TRBV9 and TRBJ2-5): DSGVTQTPKHLITATGQRVTLRCSPRSGDLSVYWYQQSLDQGLQFLIQYYNGEERAKGNILERFSAQQFPDLHSELNLSSLELGDSALYFCASTRTSGGARETQYFGPGTRLLVL.

The chain is built from TRBV6-6 and TRBJ2-5; TRBD2 matches at 7 bases. V lost 5 bases to trimming and J lost 4 bases; unmatched junction nucleotides: 7. This CDR3 comprises 14 residues. CDR1 and CDR2 from the germline V gene are MNHNY and SVGAGI (reference sequence). This chain's CDR3 is CASSPLGTTETQYF. CDR3 bases: TGTGCCAGCAGTCCCTTGGGGACTACAGAGACCCAGTACTTC.

V and J are TRBV11-2 and TRBJ2-5; D uncertain. Germline assignment: CDR1 SGHAT and CDR2 FQNNGV. The V end lost 4 bases, the J end lost 1 base, and 7 bases lay between the germline ends. The CDR3 covers 13 residues. The chain's CDR3 is CASSSWPQETQYF. CDR3 DNA sequence: TGTGCCAGCAGCTCGTGGCCCCAAGAGACCCAGTACTTC.

This chain uses TRBV19 with TRBJ2-4; D remains ambiguous. Germline loops: CDR1 LNHDA, CDR2 SQIVND (reference sequence). V was shortened by 2 bases and J by 8 bases, with 13 bases between the two germline ends. This CDR3 contains 14 residues. The DNA of the CDR3 is TGTGCCAGTAGTATAAGTGGTAATCGGGACATTCAGTACTTC. Its protein product is CASSISGNRDIQYF.

V gene TRBV18 combines with J gene TRBJ1-1; 7 nucleotides align to TRBD1. Trimming removed 2 bases from V and 4 bases from J; junction bases left unmatched: 7. From germline, CDR1 is KGHSH and CDR2 LQKENI. The CDR3 sequence is 15 residues long. The CDR3 loop is CASSPSTGEGTEAFF. The CDR3, as DNA: TGTGCCAGCTCACCAAGTACAGGGGAGGGCACTGAAGCTTTCTTT.

V usage is TRBV10-2 and J usage is TRBJ1-1; possibly TRBD1 for D (5 bases). V was cut by 8 bases and J by 4 bases, with 11 bases left in between. The CDR3 extends over 12 amino acids. Per germline, CDR1 WSHSY and CDR2 SAAADI. CDR3 coding DNA: TGCGCCAGCGCCGGTCAGGGCACTGAAGCTTTCTTT. As protein: CASAGQGTEAFF.

The rearrangement uses TRBV6-5 and TRBJ2-7; 9 bases fit TRBD1. With 6 bases clipped from V and 1 base from J, the junction kept 4 bases outside the gene matches. The CDR3 has 14 amino acids. Germline assignment: CDR1 MNHEY and CDR2 SVGAGI. DNA for the CDR3: TGTGCCAGCAGGAGACAGGGGGGTTCCTACGAGCAGTACTTC. Its protein product is CASRRQGGSYEQYF.

This chain joins TRBV7-9 and TRBJ2-7; tentatively, D is TRBD1 (6 bases). The length of the CDR3 is 13 residues. Germline-derived CDR1 and CDR2 are SEHNR and FQNEAQ (reference sequence). The V end was cut by 4 bases, the J end by 3 bases, with 10 bases between. CDR3 DNA sequence: TGTGCCAGCAGCTCTCGGGACAACTACGAGCAGTACTTC. Protein sequence: CASSSRDNYEQYF. Full variable domain (rest looked up from reference TRBV7-9 and TRBJ2-7): DTGVSQNPRHKITKRGQNVTFRCDPISEHNRLYWYRQTLGQGPEFLTYFQNEAQLEKSRLLSDRFSAERPKGSFSTLEIQRTEQGDSAMYLCASSSRDNYEQYFGPGTRLTVT.

The V gene is TRBV5-1, the J gene TRBJ2-7; 10 bases match TRBD1. This CDR3 spans 14 amino acids. Germline V gene lookup returns CDR1 SGHRS and CDR2 YFSETQ. V lost 5 bases, J lost 9 bases, and 11 bases stayed unmatched. The CDR3 spells CASRPPGQGFVQYF. CDR3 nucleotides: TGCGCCAGCAGGCCCCCGGGACAGGGGTTTGTGCAGTACTTC.

The rearrangement uses TRBV5-6 and TRBJ2-5, with TRBD2 matching 10 bases. Trimming removed 4 bases from V and 0 bases from J; junction bases left unmatched: 9. This CDR3 has 17 amino acids. Looked up from germline, CDR1 is SGHDT and CDR2 is YYEEEE. The CDR3 sequence is CASSIPSGGEYQETQYF. The CDR3, as DNA: TGTGCCAGCAGCATACCTAGCGGGGGAGAATACCAAGAGACCCAGTACTTC.

The chain combines TRBV30 with TRBJ1-1; D unresolved. Germline V lookup: CDR1 GTSNPN, CDR2 SVGIG (reference sequence). V dropped 3 bases and J dropped 5 bases, with 7 bases sitting between them. CDR3 length equals 11 residues. This CDR3 is CAWRRSTEAFF. CDR3 nucleotides: TGTGCCTGGAGGAGGTCGACTGAAGCTTTCTTT. Full variable domain (remainder filled in from reference TRBV30 and TRBJ1-1): SQTIHQWPATLVQPVGSPLSLECTVEGTSNPNLYWYRQAAGRGLQLLFYSVGIGQISSEVPQNLSASRPQDRQFILSSKKLLLSDSGFYLCAWRRSTEAFFGQGTRLTVV.

V gene TRBV2 combines with J gene TRBJ1-4; D perhaps matches TRBD1 (6 bases). The length of the CDR3 is 14 residues. The germline V and J ends were trimmed by 8 bases and 8 bases, with 18 bases remaining between them. Germline-derived CDR1 and CDR2 are SNHLY and FYNNEI. The CDR3 is CASLVVGAYEKLFF. CDR3 nucleotide sequence: TGTGCCAGCCTGGTGGTGGGGGCCTACGAAAAACTGTTTTTT.

The rearrangement links TRBV5-1 to TRBJ2-1, with D possibly being TRBD2 (6 bases). This CDR3 has 18 residues. From germline, CDR1 is SGHRS and CDR2 YFSETQ. Trimming shortened V by 4 bases and J by 6 bases, and 26 bases separated the two germline ends. CDR3 DNA sequence: TGCGCCAGCAGCCCAATACCGGGGGTCGTCGAAGCGGCCAATGAGCAGTTCTTC. As protein: CASSPIPGVVEAANEQFF.

V and J are TRBV7-9 and TRBJ1-1; perhaps TRBD1 as D (5 bases). This CDR3 contains 16 residues. V was clipped by 5 bases and J by 0 bases, with 16 bases between them. Germline-derived CDR1 and CDR2 are SEHNR and FQNEAQ (reference sequence). Here the CDR3 DNA reads TGTGCCAGCAGCCCCCTCCCAGGGAGCCTGAACACTGAAGCTTTCTTT. Amino acid sequence: CASSPLPGSLNTEAFF.

CDR3 residues: CASSYGTGLTYEQYF. CDR3 bases: TGTGCCAGTAGTTACGGGACAGGACTTACCTACGAGCAGTACTTC. The chain has TRBV19 and TRBJ2-7, with 8 bases lining up with TRBD1. V lost 5 bases, J lost 2 bases, and 8 bases stayed unmatched. The CDR3 runs 15 residues. Germline-derived CDR1 and CDR2 are LNHDA and SQIVND (reference sequence).